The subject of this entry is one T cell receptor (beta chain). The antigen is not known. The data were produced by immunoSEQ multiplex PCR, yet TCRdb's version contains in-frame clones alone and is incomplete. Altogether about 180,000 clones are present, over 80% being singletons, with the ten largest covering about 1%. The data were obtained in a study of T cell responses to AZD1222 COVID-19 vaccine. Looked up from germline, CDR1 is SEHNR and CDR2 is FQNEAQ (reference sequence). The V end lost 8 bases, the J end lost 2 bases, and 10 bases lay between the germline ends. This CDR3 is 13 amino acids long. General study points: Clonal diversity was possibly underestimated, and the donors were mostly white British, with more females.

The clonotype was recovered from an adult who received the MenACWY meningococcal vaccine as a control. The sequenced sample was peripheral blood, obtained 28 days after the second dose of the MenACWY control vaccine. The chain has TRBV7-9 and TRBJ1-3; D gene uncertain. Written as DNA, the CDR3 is TGTGCCAGCGCCGAGGGTACTGGAAACACCATATATTTT. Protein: CASAEGTGNTIYF.